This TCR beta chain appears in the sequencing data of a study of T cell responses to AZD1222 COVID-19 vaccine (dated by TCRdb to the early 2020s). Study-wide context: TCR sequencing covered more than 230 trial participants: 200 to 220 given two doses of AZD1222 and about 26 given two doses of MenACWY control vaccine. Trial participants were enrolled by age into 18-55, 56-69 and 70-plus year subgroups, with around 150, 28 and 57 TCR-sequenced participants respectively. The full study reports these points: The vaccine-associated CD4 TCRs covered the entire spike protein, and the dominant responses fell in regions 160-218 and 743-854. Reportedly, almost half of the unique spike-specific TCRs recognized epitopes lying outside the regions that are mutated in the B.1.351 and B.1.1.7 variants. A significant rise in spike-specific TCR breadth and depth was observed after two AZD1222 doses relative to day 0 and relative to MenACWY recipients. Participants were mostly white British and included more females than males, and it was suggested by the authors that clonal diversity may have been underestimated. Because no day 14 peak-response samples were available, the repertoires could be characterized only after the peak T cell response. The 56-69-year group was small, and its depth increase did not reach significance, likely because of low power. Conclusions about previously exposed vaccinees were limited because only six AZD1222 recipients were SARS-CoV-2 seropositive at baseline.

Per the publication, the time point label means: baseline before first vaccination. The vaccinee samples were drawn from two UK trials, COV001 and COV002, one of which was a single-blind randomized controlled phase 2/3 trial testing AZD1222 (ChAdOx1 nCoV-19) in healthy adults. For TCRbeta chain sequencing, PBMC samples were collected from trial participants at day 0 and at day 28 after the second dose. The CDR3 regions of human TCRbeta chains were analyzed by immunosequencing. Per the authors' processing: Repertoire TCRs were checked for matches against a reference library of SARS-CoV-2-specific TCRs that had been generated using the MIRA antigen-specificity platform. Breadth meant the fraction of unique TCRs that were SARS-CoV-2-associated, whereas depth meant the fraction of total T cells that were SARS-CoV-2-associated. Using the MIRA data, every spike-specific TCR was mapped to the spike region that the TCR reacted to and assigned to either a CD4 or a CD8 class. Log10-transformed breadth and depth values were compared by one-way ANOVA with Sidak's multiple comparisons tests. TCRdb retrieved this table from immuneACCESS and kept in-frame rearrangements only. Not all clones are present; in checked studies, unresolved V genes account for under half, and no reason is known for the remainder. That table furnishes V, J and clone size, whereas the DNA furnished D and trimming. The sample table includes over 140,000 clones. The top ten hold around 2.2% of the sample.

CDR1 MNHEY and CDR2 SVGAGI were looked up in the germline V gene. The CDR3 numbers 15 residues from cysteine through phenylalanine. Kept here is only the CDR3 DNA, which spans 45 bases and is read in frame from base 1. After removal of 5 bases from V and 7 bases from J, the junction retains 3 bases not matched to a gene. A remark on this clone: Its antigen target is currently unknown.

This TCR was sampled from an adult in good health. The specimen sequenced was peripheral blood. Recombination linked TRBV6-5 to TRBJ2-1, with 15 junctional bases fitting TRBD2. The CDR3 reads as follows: CASSTGTSGGNEQFF. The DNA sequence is TGTGCCAGCAGTACTGGGACTAGCGGGGGGAATGAGCAGTTCTTC.